Listed here is a single T cell receptor beta chain. Other DNA sequences in the same sample also yield this CDR3. The sample is drawn from a study of blood T cell repertoires in COVID-19. About the research overall: PBMCs, B-cell-depleted T cells, or T cells were the source of the cDNA or gDNA that made up the material.

The study recruited people aged about 18 to 95 years across approximately 25 US areas. Self-reported history from a screening survey and questionnaire set each donor's cohort. CDR1 is MNHEY, CDR2 SVGAGI, per germline. CDR3 length equals 14 residues. V was cut by 2 bases and J by 2 bases, with 9 bases left in between. Data came from immunoSEQ multiplex PCR; TCRdb stores just in-frame clones and leaves some out. The data hold fewer than 350,000 clones, with roughly 86% observed a single time. The J gene is TRBJ1-1, the V gene TRBV6-5; TRBD1 might be the D (5 bases). The clonotype comes from a woman under 40 who had been exposed to COVID-19. The specimen was PBMCs or T cells enriched from blood (not recorded which). CDR3 sequence reads: CASSYAGPNTEAFF. CDR3 coding DNA: TGTGCCAGCAGTTACGCGGGGCCAAACACTGAAGCTTTCTTT.